Listed here are 23 T cell receptor beta chains from one sample, sequenced in a study of cytomegalovirus exposure and HLA in healthy donors. PCR employed 60 Vbeta and 13 Jbeta primers. The repertoire was sequenced with immunoSEQ multiplex PCR; TCRdb's copy has only in-frame clones and lacks some. The profile shows 150,000 to 200,000 clones, over 80% of them singletons. The source material was PBMCs. The source is a woman in her late teens or twenties in good health and CMV-seronegative.

In the case of this clone: Other DNA sequences within the sample encode an identical CDR3. CDR3 DNA: TGTGCCAGCAGTGACGGGACAGGGGGGACAGATACGCAGTATTTT. Amino acids: CASSDGTGGTDTQYF. The chain recombines TRBV6-4 with TRBJ2-3; 11 bases fit TRBD1. Germline assignment: CDR1 MRHNA and CDR2 SNTAGT. The V gene end was trimmed by 2 bases and the J gene end by 3 bases; junction bases not matched to a gene: 1. CDR3 length: 15 residues.

The DNA for the CDR3 is TGTGCCAGCAGCCCCCGGACAGAGTATGGCTACACCTTC. Translated: CASSPRTEYGYTF. The rearrangement uses TRBV7-8 and TRBJ1-2, with a possible D match to TRBD1 (6 bases). Trimming took 5 bases from V and 5 from J, leaving 12 bases between them. Germline V gene lookup returns CDR1 SGHVS and CDR2 FQNEAQ. This CDR3 is 13 amino acids long.

V and J are TRBV5-6 and TRBJ1-5, with D maybe TRBD1 (6 bases). Deletions cut 4 bases from V and 5 bases from J, with 19 bases between. Germline V gene lookup returns CDR1 SGHDT and CDR2 YYEEEE. The CDR3 extends over 16 amino acids. As DNA, the CDR3 is TGTGCCAGCAGCAACGGACTGGGGGGGCTTTATCAGCCCCAGCATTTT. It is translated as CASSNGLGGLYQPQHF.

V and J are TRBV5-1 and TRBJ2-6, with D perhaps TRBD1 (5 bases). Trimming stripped 6 bases from V and 2 bases from J, with 12 bases between. The CDR3 extends over 15 amino acids. Per germline, CDR1 SGHRS and CDR2 YFSETQ. This CDR3 is CASTLQGAGANVLTF. The CDR3 region has the DNA TGCGCCAGCACCCTCCAGGGCGCTGGGGCCAACGTCCTGACTTTC.

The chain links TRBV6-6 to TRBJ2-5; D call uncertain. Per germline, CDR1 MNHNY and CDR2 SVGAGI (reference sequence). This CDR3 is built from 15 residues. Deletions cut 4 bases from V and 5 bases from J, with 17 bases between. The CDR3 sequence: CASSSRLGPLETQYF. CDR3 sequence (DNA): TGTGCCAGCAGTTCCCGGCTTGGGCCTCTTGAGACCCAGTACTTC.

This chain connects TRBV28 to TRBJ2-7, with 8 bases aligning to TRBD2. Germline assignment: CDR1 MDHEN and CDR2 SYDVKM. V shed 4 bases, J shed 3 bases, and the junction held 5 bases outside the gene matches. The CDR3 extends over 14 amino acids. This CDR3 reads CASSSGLEDYEQYF. In DNA form, the CDR3 reads TGTGCCAGCAGTTCGGGACTAGAGGACTACGAGCAGTACTTC.

V is TRBV5-1 and J is TRBJ2-2; 8 bases align to TRBD1. This CDR3 contains 15 residues. The J segment lost 1 base and the V segment lost 2 bases, leaving 1 base of the junction unmatched. Germline values: CDR1 SGHRS, CDR2 YFSETQ. DNA for the CDR3: TGCGCCAGCAGCTTCAGGGGGCAGAACACCGGGGAGCTGTTTTTT. Residues: CASSFRGQNTGELFF. Full variable domain (rest looked up from reference TRBV5-1 and TRBJ2-2): KAGVTQTPRYLIKTRGQQVTLSCSPISGHRSVSWYQQTPGQGLQFLFEYFSETQRNKGNFPGRFSGRQFSNSRSEMNVSTLELGDSALYLCASSFRGQNTGELFFGEGSRLTVL.

The V gene is TRBV9, the J gene TRBJ1-2; no clear D. CDR1 and CDR2 (germline): SGDLS, YYNGEE. V was cut by 4 bases and J by 4 bases, with 8 bases left in between. This CDR3 has 12 amino acids. The CDR3 region is CASSRGSYGYTF. The CDR3 DNA sequence: TGTGCCAGCAGCAGAGGGTCCTATGGCTACACCTTC.

The chain links TRBV11-3 to TRBJ2-2; TRBD1 is a possible D gene (5 bases). Germline loops: CDR1 SGHNT, CDR2 YENEEA. The CDR3 totals 15 residues. Trimming took 1 base from V and 1 from J, leaving 7 bases between them. The CDR3 is CASSLAGKNTGELFF. In DNA form, the CDR3 reads TGTGCCAGCAGCTTAGCAGGGAAGAACACCGGGGAGCTGTTTTTT.

This clone was detected a few times. This chain joins TRBV5-4 and TRBJ1-1; 8 bases map to TRBD1. In germline, CDR1 is SGHNT, CDR2 YYREEE (reference sequence). The CDR3 runs to 17 residues. Germline trimming cut 0 bases from V and 6 bases from J; bases unmatched to any gene: 13. The CDR3 loop is CASSLALGGRGQSEAFF. DNA of the CDR3: TGTGCCAGCAGCTTGGCCTTAGGGGGCAGGGGGCAATCTGAAGCTTTCTTT.

The V gene is TRBV6-1, the J gene TRBJ2-7; 9 bases agree with TRBD2. V lost 6 bases and J lost 1; bases outside the gene matches: 4. Germline V gives CDR1 MNHNS, CDR2 SASEGT. There are 14 residues in the CDR3. DNA of the CDR3: TGTGCCAGCAGGGGGAGCGGGGGGTCCTACGAGCAGTACTTC. This codes for CASRGSGGSYEQYF.

This chain links TRBV11-2 with TRBJ1-6; 8 bases map to TRBD1. The junction had 9 bases not matched to a gene; V was cut back by 1 base and J by 10 bases. The CDR3 is 16 amino acids. Germline values: CDR1 SGHAT, CDR2 FQNNGV. The CDR3 sequence: CASSLGRGQVYSPLHF. The CDR3 DNA follows: TGTGCCAGCAGCTTAGGCAGGGGGCAAGTCTACTCACCCCTCCACTTT.

This clone occurred once. At one of its ends the junction is not consistent with the germline gene, which may arise from a read error. The chain employs TRBV7-9 and TRBJ2-5; D ambiguous. This CDR3 has 13 residues. Per germline, CDR1 SEHNR and CDR2 FQNEAQ (reference sequence). DNA of the CDR3: TGTCCCAGCAGCTCCCGCCAATACGGGACCCAGTACTTC. This gives the protein CPSSSRQYGTQYF.

CDR3 sequence reads: CASSLSGDYNEQFF. CDR3 sequence (DNA): TGTGCCAGCAGCCTTAGCGGGGATTACAATGAGCAGTTCTTC. The chain recombines TRBV7-9 with TRBJ2-1; 8 bases map to TRBD2. V was clipped by 5 bases and J by 4 bases; unmatched bases: 4. The length of the CDR3 is 14 residues. CDR1 SEHNR and CDR2 FQNEAQ come from the germline V gene (reference sequence).

This clone has only a few counts. The rearrangement uses TRBV5-3 and TRBJ2-3; 12 bases map to TRBD2. TRBV5-3 counts as an open reading frame of uncertain function. The CDR3 is made up of 15 amino acids. V dropped 4 bases and J dropped 4; count of bases not matched to a gene: 4. CDR3 nucleotides: TGTGCCAGAAGCCGTGGACTAGCGGGGCCAGATACGCAGTATTTT. Protein product: CARSRGLAGPDTQYF.

CDR3 amino acids: CASSGPGDDYGYTF. The CDR3 DNA reads as TGTGCCAGCAGCGGGCCCGGGGATGACTATGGCTACACCTTC. V is TRBV2 and J is TRBJ1-2, with D hard to call. V dropped 6 bases and J dropped 3 bases, with 14 bases sitting between them. There are 14 residues in the CDR3. Germline V gene sequence: CDR1 SNHLY, CDR2 FYNNEI.

The V call is TRBV15, the J call TRBJ1-2, with no clear D. V dropped 1 base and J dropped 4 bases, with 10 bases sitting between them. CDR3 length: 14 residues. Germline lookup yields CDR1 LNHNV and CDR2 YYDKDF (reference sequence). The CDR3 nucleotides read TGTGCCACCAGCAGAGCTCGAGGGCCCTATGGCTACACCTTC. It translates to CATSRARGPYGYTF.

This chain joins TRBV13 and TRBJ1-4; D possibly corresponds to TRBD1 (5 bases). The germline V and J ends were trimmed by 5 bases and 2 bases, with 15 bases remaining between them. CDR3 size: 16 residues. Germline CDR1 PRHDT, CDR2 FYEKMQ (reference sequence). CDR3 region: CASSPAGRQTNEKLFF. DNA for the CDR3: TGTGCCAGCAGCCCCGCAGGGCGGCAGACTAATGAAAAACTGTTTTTT.

This rearrangement joins TRBV5-4 to TRBJ1-1; 10 nucleotides align to TRBD1. The CDR3 has 17 amino acids. The ends lost 5 bases at V and 1 base at J; junction bases unmatched: 11. CDR1 and CDR2 from the germline V gene are SGHNT and YYREEE (reference sequence). CDR3 residues: CASRVTGGARRNTEAFF. For the CDR3, the DNA is TGTGCCAGCAGGGTGACAGGGGGCGCGAGAAGGAACACTGAAGCTTTCTTT.

V gene TRBV7-9 combines with J gene TRBJ2-7, with 8 positions matching TRBD1. Losses at the gene ends were 4 bases for V and 4 bases for J; bases not matched to a gene: 6. The CDR3 consists of 14 residues. The V gene's germline CDR1 is SEHNR and CDR2 FQNEAQ (reference sequence). The CDR3 DNA sequence: TGTGCCAGCAGCTGGACAGGGCGTTCGTACGAGCAGTACTTC. It encodes CASSWTGRSYEQYF.

This chain joins TRBV5-1 and TRBJ1-2; possible D gene TRBD1, 6 bases. CDR3 size: 14 residues. Trimming removed 3 bases from V and 0 bases from J, with 9 bases in between. Germline CDR1 and CDR2: SGHRS and YFSETQ. The DNA of the CDR3 is TGCGCCAGCAGCTCCTACAGGGCTAACTATGGCTACACCTTC. This translates into CASSSYRANYGYTF. The variable domain in full, with the rest retrieved from reference TRBV5-1 and TRBJ1-2, is KAGVTQTPRYLIKTRGQQVTLSCSPISGHRSVSWYQQTPGQGLQFLFEYFSETQRNKGNFPGRFSGRQFSNSRSEMNVSTLELGDSALYLCASSSYRANYGYTFGSGTRLTVV.

V and J are TRBV19 and TRBJ1-6, with D perhaps TRBD1 (6 bases). The CDR3 runs to 16 residues. Germline V gene data show CDR1 as LNHDA and CDR2 as SQIVND (reference sequence). V lost 5 bases, J lost 3 bases, and 14 bases lay in between. The CDR3 region is CASSVGTNVYNSPLHF. The DNA of the CDR3 is TGTGCCAGTAGTGTTGGGACAAACGTCTATAATTCACCCCTCCACTTT. The full variable domain, its missing parts supplied by reference TRBV19 and TRBJ1-6, is DGGITQSPKYLFRKEGQNVTLSCEQNLNHDAMYWYRQDPGQGLRLIYYSQIVNDFQKGDIAEGYSVSREKKESFPLTVTSAQKNPTAFYLCASSVGTNVYNSPLHFGNGTRLTVT.

V usage is TRBV5-1 and J usage is TRBJ1-6, with 7 bases matching TRBD1. CDR1 is SGHRS and CDR2 is YFSETQ in the germline V gene. The junction had 19 bases not matched to a gene; V was cut back by 4 bases and J by 9 bases. There are 18 residues in the CDR3. The CDR3: CASSTGFLDRDRVSPLHF. The CDR3 DNA follows: TGCGCCAGCAGCACGGGGTTCCTCGACAGGGATCGAGTTTCACCCCTCCACTTT.